Listed here is a single TCR beta chain. No antigen is known for it. Germline V lookup: CDR1 SQVTM, CDR2 ANQGSEA. The CDR3 contains 11 residues. The entry originates in a study of blood T cells in healthy people across ages. Study-wide points: Long-lived and aged donors differed, with more naive CD4+ cells and higher diversity in the long-lived.

Together with a sample-barcoded 5' primer, a J-beta primer mix was included in a second PCR lasting roughly 6 to 12 cycles. Each CDR3 protein gets one entry after TCRdb re-called the 5' RACE reads with MiXCR. The sample records about 1.8 million distinct CDR3 sequences, around 50% being singletons. The rearrangement links TRBV29-1 to TRBJ2-4; D is unresolved. Judging by the DNA end, TRBJ2-7 fits better; the J call may be wrong. The source is a woman in her 40s in good health. The sequencing sample was made of blood. CDR3 in DNA: TGCAGCGTTGAAGAATCACGCGAGCAGTACTTC. Translated: CSVEESREQYF.